Described below is a single T cell receptor beta chain sequence and its context. Clones were read by immunoSEQ multiplex PCR, and TCRdb kept only the in-frame ones, dropping some. The data contain 50,000 to 70,000 clones, around 87% of them singletons. This entry belongs to a study of OX40 agonist ivuxolimab in advanced cancers. Background on the study: Ivuxolimab, an agonistic anti-OX40 (CD134) antibody, was given to patients.

The ends were cut back, 2 bases at V and 1 base at J, with 14 bases in the middle. This CDR3 is built from 16 residues. The V gene's germline CDR1 is SGHVS and CDR2 FQNEAQ. This receptor was taken from an adult with an advanced solid tumor such as melanoma, head and neck, liver or kidney cancer. The chain combines TRBV7-8 with TRBJ1-1; D not certain. The specimen was CD4+ or CD8+ T cells sorted from blood, collected in a trial of the OX40 agonist ivuxolimab. CDR3 residues: CASSLSGGRPNTEAFF. The DNA of the CDR3 is TGTGCCAGCAGCTTAAGTGGAGGACGGCCGAACACTGAAGCTTTCTTT.